The present T cell receptor (beta chain) was sequenced within a study of blood T cell repertoires in COVID-19. After removal of 4 bases from V and 5 bases from J, the junction contained 13 bases not matched to a gene. The CDR3 contains 16 residues. Germline CDR1 is SGHDT and CDR2 is YYEEEE. The repertoire was sequenced with immunoSEQ multiplex PCR; TCRdb's copy has only in-frame clones and lacks some. Of 150,000 or so clones in the sample, roughly 77% were seen once. The material sequenced was peripheral blood. J is TRBJ2-5 and V is TRBV5-6, with TRBD1 identical over 8 bases. This receptor was identified in a woman between 70 and 85 years old with COVID-19, enrolled during active disease. The DNA of the CDR3 is TGTGCCAGCAGCCCCTCCGTGACAGGGGCCCGGGAGACCCAGTACTTC. Its protein is CASSPSVTGARETQYF.